This TCR beta chain was sequenced for a study of T cell repertoires in cytomegalovirus infection. Germline-derived CDR1 and CDR2 are LNHDA and SQIVND (reference sequence). Trimming took off 4 bases at V and 3 bases at J, with 10 bases between the two ends. The CDR3 totals 13 residues. Each CDR3 protein gets one entry after TCRdb re-called the reads with MiXCR. The top ten clones hold over 70% of a sample with roughly 68,000 distinct CDR3 sequences, approximately 22% of them seen once. With regard to this clonotype: Its antigen is still unknown.

The chain joins TRBV19 to TRBJ2-7; possibly TRBD2 for D (6 bases). The sequence was obtained from a human donor in good health (CMV status not recorded). Some clones in this sample may be carry-over from other donors' samples. Sequenced sample: PBMCs, sequenced either directly or after in vitro stimulation (not recorded which). The CDR3, as DNA: TGTGCCAGTAGTAGCGGGATTCTCTACGAGCAGTACTTC. It is translated as CASSSGILYEQYF. Variable domain in full (rest from reference TRBV19 and TRBJ2-7): DGGITQSPKYLFRKEGQNVTLSCEQNLNHDAMYWYRQDPGQGLRLIYYSQIVNDFQKGDIAEGYSVSREKKESFPLTVTSAQKNPTAFYLCASSSGILYEQYFGPGTRLTVT.